This T cell receptor (beta chain) was recorded in a study of T cells in Graves' hyperthyroidism and ophthalmopathy. This clonotype was picked up a small number of times. Amplified TCR beta CDR3 regions derived from RNA transcripts. During a first-round RT-PCR of the TCR CDR3, the HTBI primer set was used. Via MiXCR, TCRdb re-called the multiplex PCR reads, giving one row per CDR3 protein. The sample holds 490,000 or so distinct CDR3 sequences; less than 25% are singletons and the top ten take about 53%. Germline values: CDR1 SGHDT, CDR2 YYEEEE. This CDR3 region has 14 residues. The ends were cut back, 0 bases at V and 6 bases at J, with 13 bases in the middle. The authors took PBMCs from 9.5 to 10 ml fresh peripheral blood.

The receptor comes from a woman in her 70s with Graves' ophthalmopathy. This chain joins TRBV5-6 and TRBJ2-7, with D possibly being TRBD1 (6 bases). The specimen sequenced was blood. The CDR3, as DNA: TGTGCCAGCAGCTTGGGGGGGCCATCCCGCGAGCAGTACTTC. Protein product: CASSLGGPSREQYF.